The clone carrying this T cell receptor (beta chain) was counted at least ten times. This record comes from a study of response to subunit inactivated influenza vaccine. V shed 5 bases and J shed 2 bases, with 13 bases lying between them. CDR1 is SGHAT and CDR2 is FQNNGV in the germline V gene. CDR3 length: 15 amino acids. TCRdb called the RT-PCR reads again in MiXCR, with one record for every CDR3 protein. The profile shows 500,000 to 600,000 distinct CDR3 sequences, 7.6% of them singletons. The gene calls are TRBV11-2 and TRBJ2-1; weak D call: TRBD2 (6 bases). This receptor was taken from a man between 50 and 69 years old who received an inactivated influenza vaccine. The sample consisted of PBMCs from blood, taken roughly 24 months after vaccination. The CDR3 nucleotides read TGTGCCAGCAGCATTCCTCGGGGGACCTACAATGAGCAGTTCTTC. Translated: CASSIPRGTYNEQFF.